The 31 T cell receptor beta chains below come from one sample, sequenced in a study of blood T cell repertoires in COVID-19. Generated by immunoSEQ multiplex PCR, the TCRdb table keeps only in-frame clones and is missing some. The table includes 85,000 to 130,000 clones, roughly 90% detected once. Input material: peripheral blood. The receptors were sampled from a human donor in a cohort sampled during active COVID-19.

The chain employs TRBV7-8 and TRBJ2-1, with unresolved D. Germline CDR1 and CDR2: SGHVS and FQNEAQ. The CDR3 has 13 amino acids. V lost 7 bases, J lost 9 bases, and 16 bases lay in between. The CDR3 region has the DNA TGTGCCAGCACCCTAACCCGATCGGGTGAGCAGTTCTTC. This sequence encodes CASTLTRSGEQFF. The full variable domain, rest sourced from reference TRBV7-8 and TRBJ2-1, is GAGVSQSPRYKVAKRGQDVALRCDPISGHVSLFWYQQALGQGPEFLTYFQNEAQLDKSGLPSDRFFAERPEGSVSTLKIQRTQQEDSAVYLCASTLTRSGEQFFGPGTRLTVL.

The J gene is TRBJ1-2, the V gene TRBV3-1 (or the pseudogene TRBV3-2); 8 nucleotides align to TRBD1. V lost 1 base, J lost 3 bases, and 1 base stayed unmatched. Per germline, CDR1 LGHDT and CDR2 YNNKEL (reference sequence). The CDR3 spans 14 residues. CDR3 sequence: CASSQGQGYYGYTF. CDR3 DNA: TGTGCCAGCAGCCAAGGACAGGGGTACTATGGCTACACCTTC.

This chain connects TRBV2 to TRBJ2-3; 8 nucleotides align to TRBD1. Germline assignment: CDR1 SNHLY and CDR2 FYNNEI. The junction had 6 bases not matched to a gene; V was cut back by 4 bases and J by 0 bases. CDR3 length: 16 residues. The CDR3 loop reads CASSADRGPSTDTQYF. The CDR3 nucleotides are TGTGCCAGCAGTGCCGACAGGGGACCTAGCACAGATACGCAGTATTTT.

The rearrangement uses TRBV25-1 and TRBJ2-7, with TRBD2 matching 7 bases. Trimming at V came to 2 bases and at J to 4 bases, leaving 14 bases not matched to a gene. From germline, CDR1 is MGHDK and CDR2 SYGVNS. The CDR3 is made up of 17 amino acids. The chain's CDR3 is CASSERGGASGSYEQYF. CDR3 sequence (DNA): TGTGCCAGCAGTGAAAGGGGAGGGGCTAGCGGAAGTTACGAGCAGTACTTC.

This clone appeared a single time. CDR3: CASSVTGTEGETQYF. DNA of the CDR3: TGTGCCAGCAGCGTAACAGGGACAGAAGGAGAGACCCAGTACTTC. The chain employs TRBV9 and TRBJ2-5; 7 nucleotides align to TRBD1. Germline trimming cut 1 base from V and 4 bases from J; bases unmatched to any gene: 7. This CDR3 region has 15 residues. Germline loops: CDR1 SGDLS, CDR2 YYNGEE.

This clone appeared once. The CDR3 is CSASQNTEAFF. CDR3 bases: TGCAGTGCTAGCCAGAACACTGAAGCTTTCTTT. The V and J genes are TRBV20-1 and TRBJ1-1; D is unclear. The CDR3 is 11 amino acids. V was pared by 3 bases and J by 1 base, with 3 bases between. Germline V lookup: CDR1 DFQATT, CDR2 SNEGSKA (reference sequence).

This chain connects TRBV18 to TRBJ2-1; D is possibly TRBD1 (6 bases). V was shortened by 4 bases and J by 6 bases, with 10 bases between the two germline ends. Germline CDR1 and CDR2: KGHSH and LQKENI. The CDR3 contains 13 residues. The CDR3 sequence: CASSRDMFNEQFF. CDR3 bases: TGTGCCAGCTCACGGGACATGTTCAATGAGCAGTTCTTC.

This chain joins TRBV5-1 and TRBJ2-5, with a tentative D call TRBD2 (6 bases). CDR3 length: 15 amino acids. The V gene lost 2 bases and the J gene lost 5 bases, with 16 bases spanning the gap. Germline lookup yields CDR1 SGHRS and CDR2 YFSETQ. The CDR3: CASSFGQPGGETQYF. CDR3 bases: TGCGCCAGCAGCTTTGGACAACCCGGAGGGGAGACCCAGTACTTC.

The chain has TRBV5-1 and TRBJ1-2; D is perhaps TRBD1 (6 bases). In germline, CDR1 is SGHRS, CDR2 YFSETQ. The germline V and J ends were trimmed by 0 bases and 2 bases, with 11 bases remaining between them. This CDR3 is built from 15 residues. The CDR3: CASSLGPGTNYGYTF. In DNA form, the CDR3 reads TGCGCCAGCAGCTTGGGCCCTGGGACAAACTATGGCTACACCTTC.

The chain is built from TRBV3-1 (or the pseudogene TRBV3-2) and TRBJ2-5, with TRBD2 matching 8 bases. This CDR3 comprises 16 residues. Germline V gene lookup returns CDR1 LGHDT and CDR2 YNNKEL (reference sequence). V dropped 5 bases and J dropped 1; count of bases not matched to a gene: 9. CDR3 region: CASSGSGIPTQETQYF. In nucleotides, the CDR3 is TGTGCCAGCAGCGGTAGCGGGATCCCTACCCAAGAGACCCAGTACTTC.

Only one count was recorded for this clone. V and J are TRBV9 and TRBJ1-4, with no clear D. CDR3 length: 15 amino acids. Germline V gives CDR1 SGDLS, CDR2 YYNGEE. V dropped 0 bases and J dropped 2 bases, with 8 bases sitting between them. The CDR3 region is CASSVGGNTNEKLFF. CDR3 coding DNA: TGTGCCAGCAGCGTAGGAGGCAATACTAATGAAAAACTGTTTTTT.

J is TRBJ1-1 and V is TRBV7-9, with 8 bases matching TRBD1. V dropped 4 bases and J dropped 6; count of bases not matched to a gene: 4. Germline V gene sequence: CDR1 SEHNR, CDR2 FQNEAQ (reference sequence). CDR3 length equals 13 residues. The CDR3 loop reads CASSSTQGAEAFF. The DNA for the CDR3 is TGTGCCAGCAGCTCCACACAGGGGGCTGAAGCTTTCTTT.

The J gene is TRBJ2-7, the V gene TRBV10-3; 14 positions match TRBD2. Germline trimming cut 3 bases from V and 6 bases from J; bases unmatched to any gene: 4. Germline lookup yields CDR1 ENHRY and CDR2 SYGVKD. This CDR3 region has 15 residues. The CDR3, as DNA: TGTGCCATCAGTGAACCGGGACTAGCGGGAGCCGAGCAGTACTTC. Its protein is CAISEPGLAGAEQYF.

The chain uses TRBV6-5 and TRBJ2-3, with TRBD2 identical over 8 bases. The CDR3 runs 14 residues. The trim removed 0 bases at V and 4 bases at J, leaving 0 bases unmatched. The germline V gene has CDR1 MNHEY and CDR2 SVGAGI. CDR3 nucleotide sequence: TGTGCCAGCAGTTACTCGCGGGGGGCAGATACGCAGTATTTT. Translation: CASSYSRGADTQYF.

DNA of the CDR3: TGCGCCAGCAGCTTGGTCCCGGGGGAGGGCTACGAGCAGTACTTC. It translates to CASSLVPGEGYEQYF. The V call is TRBV5-1, the J call TRBJ2-7, with 7 nucleotides matching TRBD2. With V trimmed by 0 bases and J by 3 bases, 6 bases remained unmatched. This CDR3 is 15 amino acids long. Germline-derived CDR1 and CDR2 are SGHRS and YFSETQ.

CDR3 sequence (DNA): TGTGCCAGCTCAACCCTCCCAGGGAACACCGGGGAGCTGTTTTTT. It encodes CASSTLPGNTGELFF. The chain is built from TRBV18 and TRBJ2-2; the D is unclear. Germline V gene lookup returns CDR1 KGHSH and CDR2 LQKENI. The V gene lost 5 bases and the J gene lost 1 base, with 11 bases spanning the gap. This CDR3 contains 15 residues.

The chain is built from TRBV28 and TRBJ2-3; D is perhaps TRBD1 (5 bases). CDR3 length equals 17 residues. Between the trimmed V and J ends, which lost 2 bases and 0 bases, there was a span of 15 bases. The germline V gene encodes CDR1 MDHEN and CDR2 SYDVKM. The CDR3 reads CASSLTGGAFSTDTQYF. CDR3 bases: TGTGCCAGCAGTTTAACCGGTGGGGCTTTTAGCACAGATACGCAGTATTTT.

The V call is TRBV5-6, the J call TRBJ1-2, with 10 bases identical to TRBD1. The CDR3 contains 15 residues. Trimming at V came to 0 bases and at J to 6 bases, leaving 5 bases not matched to a gene. CDR1 is SGHDT and CDR2 is YYEEEE in the germline V gene. This CDR3 reads CASSLAWDRGDGYTF. The DNA for the CDR3 is TGTGCCAGCAGCTTGGCCTGGGACAGGGGTGATGGCTACACCTTC.

In its sample, this clone was seen once. The chain is built from TRBV27 and TRBJ1-5, with D tentatively TRBD1 (5 bases). The V gene lost 8 bases and the J gene lost 2 bases, with 13 bases spanning the gap. This CDR3 has 14 residues. CDR1 and CDR2 (germline): MNHEY, SMNVEV (reference sequence). CDR3 residues: CASQSGFGNQPQHF. CDR3 sequence (DNA): TGTGCCAGCCAATCAGGGTTCGGCAATCAGCCCCAGCATTTT.

V and J are TRBV13 and TRBJ2-3; 8 positions agree with TRBD1. CDR3 length: 15 residues. V lost 1 base to trimming and J lost 1 base; unmatched junction nucleotides: 1. Germline values: CDR1 PRHDT, CDR2 FYEKMQ (reference sequence). The CDR3 spells CASSLEDRGTDTQYF. In DNA, the CDR3 is TGTGCCAGCAGCTTAGAGGACAGGGGCACAGATACGCAGTATTTT.

V usage is TRBV2 and J usage is TRBJ2-7; a weak D match, TRBD1 (6 bases). V was pared by 3 bases and J by 2 bases, with 14 bases between. This CDR3 has 15 amino acids. The germline CDR1 and CDR2 sequences are SNHLY and FYNNEI. CDR3 amino acids: CASSEQGPQTYEQYF. DNA for the CDR3: TGTGCCAGCAGTGAGCAGGGGCCCCAAACCTACGAGCAGTACTTC. The full variable domain, completed using reference TRBV2 and TRBJ2-7, is EPEVTQTPSHQVTQMGQEVILRCVPISNHLYFYWYRQILGQKVEFLVSFYNNEISEKSEIFDDQFSVERPDGSNFTLKIRSTKLEDSAMYFCASSEQGPQTYEQYFGPGTRLTVT.

The chain is built from TRBV13 and TRBJ1-4, with D possibly being TRBD1 (5 bases). Germline loops: CDR1 PRHDT, CDR2 FYEKMQ (reference sequence). V was trimmed by 5 bases and J by 4 bases, leaving 11 bases between them. The CDR3 is made up of 14 amino acids. CDR3 bases: TGTGCCAGCAGCACGACAGCGGGTAATGAAAAACTGTTTTTT. This translates into CASSTTAGNEKLFF.

This clone appeared a single time. The chain combines TRBV14 with TRBJ2-5, with 9 bases fitting TRBD1. V lost 4 bases and J lost 4; bases outside the gene matches: 7. The CDR3 runs to 15 residues. Germline CDR1 SGHDN, CDR2 FVKESK. The CDR3 DNA reads TGTGCCAGCAGCCGCCACCCGGACAGGGGAGAGACCCAGTACTTC. It is translated as CASSRHPDRGETQYF.

The chain is built from TRBV7-2 and TRBJ2-7; 7 bases agree with TRBD2. Losses at the gene ends were 4 bases for V and 3 bases for J; bases not matched to a gene: 6. Germline V gives CDR1 SGHTA, CDR2 FQGNSA. This CDR3 has 14 residues. CDR3 coding DNA: TGTGCCAGCAGCTCGGGAGGCTCGGGCTACGAGCAGTACTTC. Translating gives CASSSGGSGYEQYF.

V usage is TRBV9 and J usage is TRBJ2-5; 7 nucleotides match TRBD1. The CDR3 spans 16 residues. Trimming at V came to 4 bases and at J to 3 bases, leaving 12 bases not matched to a gene. Germline V gives CDR1 SGDLS, CDR2 YYNGEE. In DNA form, the CDR3 reads TGTGCCAGCAGCCCACCTGGGACAGAGCATAAAGAGACCCAGTACTTC. Translated, it gives CASSPPGTEHKETQYF. Drawing the rest from reference TRBV9 and TRBJ2-5, the complete variable domain is DSGVTQTPKHLITATGQRVTLRCSPRSGDLSVYWYQQSLDQGLQFLIQYYNGEERAKGNILERFSAQQFPDLHSELNLSSLELGDSALYFCASSPPGTEHKETQYFGPGTRLLVL.

V and J are TRBV7-2 and TRBJ2-2, with D perhaps matching TRBD2 (5 bases). The V end was cut by 1 base, the J end by 6 bases, with 12 bases between. This CDR3 spans 15 amino acids. In germline, CDR1 is SGHTA, CDR2 FQGNSA. CDR3: CASSLVGSRAGELFF. DNA for the CDR3: TGTGCCAGCAGCTTAGTGGGTTCGCGGGCCGGGGAGCTGTTTTTT.

The chain joins TRBV7-9 to TRBJ2-7; no clear D gene. The V end lost 4 bases, the J end lost 3 bases, and 4 bases lay between the germline ends. Germline V gene sequence: CDR1 SEHNR, CDR2 FQNEAQ (reference sequence). The CDR3 contains 11 residues. The CDR3 sequence is CASSSNYEQYF. The CDR3 nucleotides are TGTGCCAGCAGCTCCAACTACGAGCAGTACTTC.

This rearrangement joins TRBV6-2 or TRBV6-3 to TRBJ2-7, with D perhaps matching TRBD1 (6 bases). V gave up 6 bases and J gave up 1 base, with 16 bases separating them. From germline, CDR1 is MNHEY and CDR2 SVGEGT. CDR3 length equals 15 residues. CDR3 in DNA: TGTGCCAGCAGCGGTCGGACAGTCTTGTCCTACGAGCAGTACTTC. Amino acids: CASSGRTVLSYEQYF.

The gene calls are TRBV19 and TRBJ2-1; 10 bases map to TRBD2. CDR1 LNHDA and CDR2 SQIVND come from the germline V gene (reference sequence). V lost 9 bases, J lost 6 bases, and 11 bases stayed unmatched. This CDR3 comprises 15 residues. The CDR3 reads CASHSQASGSNEQFF. The DNA of the CDR3 is TGTGCCAGCCACTCCCAGGCTAGCGGGAGCAATGAGCAGTTCTTC. Using reference TRBV19 and TRBJ2-1 for the parts outside the CDR3, the full variable domain is DGGITQSPKYLFRKEGQNVTLSCEQNLNHDAMYWYRQDPGQGLRLIYYSQIVNDFQKGDIAEGYSVSREKKESFPLTVTSAQKNPTAFYLCASHSQASGSNEQFFGPGTRLTVL.

The gene calls are TRBV6-5 and TRBJ1-3; tentatively, D is TRBD1 (6 bases). Germline loops: CDR1 MNHEY, CDR2 SVGAGI. Trimming cost V 2 bases and J 0 bases, with 8 bases left between them. This CDR3 has 15 amino acids. The CDR3, as DNA: TGTGCCAGCAGTTACAGGGGGAGCTCTGGAAACACCATATATTTT. It encodes CASSYRGSSGNTIYF.

The rearrangement uses TRBV29-1 and TRBJ2-1, with 9 bases lining up with TRBD2. V lost 5 bases and J lost 7; bases outside the gene matches: 6. The CDR3 consists of 13 residues. In germline, CDR1 is SQVTM, CDR2 ANQGSEA. The CDR3 DNA is TGCAGCGTTAGCGGGGGGACGACAAATGAGCAGTTCTTC. Translating it yields CSVSGGTTNEQFF.